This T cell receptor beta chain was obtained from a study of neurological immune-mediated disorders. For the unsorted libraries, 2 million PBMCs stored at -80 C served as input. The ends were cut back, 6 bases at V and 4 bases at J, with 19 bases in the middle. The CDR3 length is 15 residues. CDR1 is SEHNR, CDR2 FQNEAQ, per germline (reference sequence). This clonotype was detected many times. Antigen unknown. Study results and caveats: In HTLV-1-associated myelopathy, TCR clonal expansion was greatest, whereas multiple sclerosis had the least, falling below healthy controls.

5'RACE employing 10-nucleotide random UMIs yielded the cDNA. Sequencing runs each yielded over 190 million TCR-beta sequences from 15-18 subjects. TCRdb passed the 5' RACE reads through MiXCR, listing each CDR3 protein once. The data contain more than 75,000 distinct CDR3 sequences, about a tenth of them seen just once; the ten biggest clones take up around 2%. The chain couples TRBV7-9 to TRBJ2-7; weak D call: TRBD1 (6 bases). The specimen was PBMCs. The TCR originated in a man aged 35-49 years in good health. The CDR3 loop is CASSMTLGTLYEQYF. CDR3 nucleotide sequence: TGTGCCAGCAGTATGACCCTGGGGACACTATACGAGCAGTACTTC.